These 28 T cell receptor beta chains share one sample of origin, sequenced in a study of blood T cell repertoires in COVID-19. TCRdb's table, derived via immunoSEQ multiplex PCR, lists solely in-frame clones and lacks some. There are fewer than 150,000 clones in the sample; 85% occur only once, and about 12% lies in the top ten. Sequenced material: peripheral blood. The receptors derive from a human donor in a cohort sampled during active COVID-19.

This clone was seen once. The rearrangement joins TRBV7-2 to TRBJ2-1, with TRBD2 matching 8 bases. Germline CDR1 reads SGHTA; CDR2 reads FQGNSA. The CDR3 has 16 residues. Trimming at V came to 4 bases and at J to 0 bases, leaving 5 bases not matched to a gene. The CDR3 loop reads CASSSPGGSSYNEQFF. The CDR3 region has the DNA TGTGCCAGCAGCTCCCCGGGGGGGAGCTCCTACAATGAGCAGTTCTTC.

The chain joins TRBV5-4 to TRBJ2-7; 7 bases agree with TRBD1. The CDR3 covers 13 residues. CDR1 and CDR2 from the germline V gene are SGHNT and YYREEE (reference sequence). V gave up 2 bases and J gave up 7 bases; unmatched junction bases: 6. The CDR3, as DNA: TGTGCCAGCAGCTTACAGGGGACCAGGGAGCAGTACTTC. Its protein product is CASSLQGTREQYF.

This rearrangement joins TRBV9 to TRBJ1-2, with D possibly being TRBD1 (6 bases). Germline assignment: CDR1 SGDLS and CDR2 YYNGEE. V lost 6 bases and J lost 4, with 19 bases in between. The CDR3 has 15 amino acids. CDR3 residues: CASTYGQTGSYGYTF. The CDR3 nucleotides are TGTGCCAGCACCTACGGACAGACCGGAAGCTATGGCTACACCTTC.

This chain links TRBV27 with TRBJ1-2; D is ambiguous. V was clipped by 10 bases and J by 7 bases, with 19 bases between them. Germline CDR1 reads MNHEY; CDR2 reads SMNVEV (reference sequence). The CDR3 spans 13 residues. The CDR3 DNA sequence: TGTGCCACCCGATCGGGGAGACCGGGTGGCTACACCTTC. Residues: CATRSGRPGGYTF.

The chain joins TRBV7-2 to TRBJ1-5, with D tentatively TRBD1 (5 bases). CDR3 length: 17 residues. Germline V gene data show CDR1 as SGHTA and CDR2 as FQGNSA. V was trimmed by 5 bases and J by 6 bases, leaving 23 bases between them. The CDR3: CASSPRRTFGGSQPQHF. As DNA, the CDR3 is TGTGCCAGCAGCCCACGGCGCACCTTCGGGGGAAGTCAGCCCCAGCATTTT.

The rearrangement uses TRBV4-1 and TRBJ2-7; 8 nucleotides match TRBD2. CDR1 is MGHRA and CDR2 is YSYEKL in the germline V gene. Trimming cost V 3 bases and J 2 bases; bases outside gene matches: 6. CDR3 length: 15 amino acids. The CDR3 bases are TGCGCCAGCAGCCAGACCGGGACTAGGACCTACGAGCAGTACTTC. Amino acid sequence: CASSQTGTRTYEQYF.

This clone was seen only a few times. The DNA of the CDR3 is TGCGCCAGCAGTTACTATACCGGGACAGGGGAAGAGTACATGTACTTC. Translating it yields CASSYYTGTGEEYMYF. This chain connects TRBV10-2 to TRBJ2-7, with 10 bases fitting TRBD1. Germline-derived CDR1 and CDR2 are WSHSY and SAAADI. Trimming removed 5 bases from V and 12 bases from J; junction bases left unmatched: 19. The CDR3 loop spans 16 amino acids.

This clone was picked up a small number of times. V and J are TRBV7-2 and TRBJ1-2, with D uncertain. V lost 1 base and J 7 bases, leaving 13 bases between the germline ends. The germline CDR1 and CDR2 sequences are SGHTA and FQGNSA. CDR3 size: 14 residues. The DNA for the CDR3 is TGTGCCAGCAGCTTAGAGAGCGCTGGCGGTGGCTACACCTTC. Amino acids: CASSLESAGGGYTF.

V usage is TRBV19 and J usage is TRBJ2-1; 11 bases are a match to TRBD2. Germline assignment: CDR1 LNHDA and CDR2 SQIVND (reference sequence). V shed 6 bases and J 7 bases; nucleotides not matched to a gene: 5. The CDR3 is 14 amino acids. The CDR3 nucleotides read TGTGCCAGTAGCCCGGGGACTAGCGGTAATGAGCAGTTCTTC. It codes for CASSPGTSGNEQFF.

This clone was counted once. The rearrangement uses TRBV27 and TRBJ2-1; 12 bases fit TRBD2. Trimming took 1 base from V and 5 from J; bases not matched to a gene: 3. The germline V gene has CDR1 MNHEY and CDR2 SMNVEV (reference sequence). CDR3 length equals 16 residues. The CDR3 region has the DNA TGTGCCAGCAGTTTATATCTAGCGGGGGGGAACAATGAGCAGTTCTTC. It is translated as CASSLYLAGGNNEQFF.

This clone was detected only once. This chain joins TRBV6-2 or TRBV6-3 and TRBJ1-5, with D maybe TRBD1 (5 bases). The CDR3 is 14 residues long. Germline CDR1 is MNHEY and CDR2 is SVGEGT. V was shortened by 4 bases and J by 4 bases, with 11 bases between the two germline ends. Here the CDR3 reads CASSFDRVNQPQHF. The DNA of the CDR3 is TGTGCCAGCAGTTTCGACAGAGTGAATCAGCCCCAGCATTTT.

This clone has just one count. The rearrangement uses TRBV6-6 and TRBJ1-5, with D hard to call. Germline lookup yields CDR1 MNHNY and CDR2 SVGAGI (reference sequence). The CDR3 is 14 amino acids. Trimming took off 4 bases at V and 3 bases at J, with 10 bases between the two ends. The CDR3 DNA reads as TGTGCCAGCAGTTCCGCAGGTTCCAATCAGCCCCAGCATTTT. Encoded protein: CASSSAGSNQPQHF.

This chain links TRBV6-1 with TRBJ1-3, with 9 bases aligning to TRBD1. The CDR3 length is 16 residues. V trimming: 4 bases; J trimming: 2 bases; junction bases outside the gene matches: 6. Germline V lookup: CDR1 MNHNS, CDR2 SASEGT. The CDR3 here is CASSARDRGAGNTIYF. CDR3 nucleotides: TGTGCCAGCAGTGCCCGAGACAGGGGGGCTGGAAACACCATATATTTT.

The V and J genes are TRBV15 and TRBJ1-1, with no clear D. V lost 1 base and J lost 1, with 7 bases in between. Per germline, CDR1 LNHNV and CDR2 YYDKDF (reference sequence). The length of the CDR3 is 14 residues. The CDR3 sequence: CATSRGLTNTEAFF. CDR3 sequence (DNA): TGTGCCACCAGCAGAGGACTCACGAACACTGAAGCTTTCTTT.

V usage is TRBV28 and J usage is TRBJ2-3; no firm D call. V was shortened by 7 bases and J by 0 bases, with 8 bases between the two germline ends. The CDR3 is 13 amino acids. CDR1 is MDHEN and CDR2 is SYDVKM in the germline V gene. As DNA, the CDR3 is TGTGCCAGCACCTCCTTGAGCACAGATACGCAGTATTTT. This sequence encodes CASTSLSTDTQYF.

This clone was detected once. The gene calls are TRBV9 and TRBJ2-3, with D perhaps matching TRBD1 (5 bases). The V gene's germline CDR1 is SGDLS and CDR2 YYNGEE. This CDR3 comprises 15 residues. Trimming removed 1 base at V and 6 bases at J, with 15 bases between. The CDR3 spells CASSVRAGLSDTQYF. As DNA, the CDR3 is TGTGCCAGCAGCGTACGGGCAGGGTTATCGGATACGCAGTATTTT. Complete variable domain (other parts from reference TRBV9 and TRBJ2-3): DSGVTQTPKHLITATGQRVTLRCSPRSGDLSVYWYQQSLDQGLQFLIQYYNGEERAKGNILERFSAQQFPDLHSELNLSSLELGDSALYFCASSVRAGLSDTQYFGPGTRLTVL.

This chain's CDR3 is CASSPLAGAYNEQFF. The CDR3 bases are TGTGCCAGCAGTCCGCTAGCGGGGGCTTACAATGAGCAGTTCTTC. This chain uses TRBV2 with TRBJ2-1, with 10 positions matching TRBD2. Germline V CDR1 and CDR2: SNHLY, FYNNEI. V dropped 5 bases and J dropped 4; count of bases not matched to a gene: 5. This CDR3 spans 15 amino acids.

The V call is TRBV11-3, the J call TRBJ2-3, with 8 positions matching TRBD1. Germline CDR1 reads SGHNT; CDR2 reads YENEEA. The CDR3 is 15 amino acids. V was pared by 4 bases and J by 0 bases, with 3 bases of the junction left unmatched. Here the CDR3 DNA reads TGTGCCAGCAGCTCCCGGACAGGGAGCACAGATACGCAGTATTTT. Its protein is CASSSRTGSTDTQYF.

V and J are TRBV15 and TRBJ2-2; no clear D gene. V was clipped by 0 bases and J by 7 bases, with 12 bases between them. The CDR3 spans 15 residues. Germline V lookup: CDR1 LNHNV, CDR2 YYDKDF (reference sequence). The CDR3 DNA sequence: TGTGCCACCAGCAGAGATCTGGGTCGGGTCGGGGAGCTGTTTTTT. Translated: CATSRDLGRVGELFF.

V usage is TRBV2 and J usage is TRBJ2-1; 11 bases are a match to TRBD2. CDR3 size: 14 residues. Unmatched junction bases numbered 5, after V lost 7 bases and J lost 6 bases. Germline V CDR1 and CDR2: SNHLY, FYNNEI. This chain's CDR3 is CASTGTSGSNEQFF. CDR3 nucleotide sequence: TGTGCCAGCACCGGGACTAGCGGATCCAATGAGCAGTTCTTC.

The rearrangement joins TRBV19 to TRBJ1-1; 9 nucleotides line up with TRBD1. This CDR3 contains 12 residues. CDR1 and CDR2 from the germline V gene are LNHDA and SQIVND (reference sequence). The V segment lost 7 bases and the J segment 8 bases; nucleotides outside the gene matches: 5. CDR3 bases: TGTGCCAGTAAACCGACAGGGGGGGAAGCTTTCTTT. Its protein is CASKPTGGEAFF. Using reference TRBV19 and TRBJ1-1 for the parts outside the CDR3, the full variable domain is DGGITQSPKYLFRKEGQNVTLSCEQNLNHDAMYWYRQDPGQGLRLIYYSQIVNDFQKGDIAEGYSVSREKKESFPLTVTSAQKNPTAFYLCASKPTGGEAFFGQGTRLTVV.

Written as DNA, the CDR3 is TGTGCCAGCAGTTTAAGCGGGGGGGCCGTCGGGGAGCTGTTTTTT. This translates into CASSLSGGAVGELFF. The chain recombines TRBV28 with TRBJ2-2, with TRBD2 matching 10 bases. The CDR3 has 15 amino acids. V dropped 2 bases and J dropped 7; count of bases not matched to a gene: 4. CDR1 and CDR2 from the germline V gene are MDHEN and SYDVKM.

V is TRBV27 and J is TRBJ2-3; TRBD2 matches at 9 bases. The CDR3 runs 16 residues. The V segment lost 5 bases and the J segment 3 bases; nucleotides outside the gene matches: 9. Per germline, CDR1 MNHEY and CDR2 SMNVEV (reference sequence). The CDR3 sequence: CASSPVGLAGTDTQYF. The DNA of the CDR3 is TGTGCCAGCAGTCCAGTAGGGCTAGCGGGGACAGATACGCAGTATTTT.

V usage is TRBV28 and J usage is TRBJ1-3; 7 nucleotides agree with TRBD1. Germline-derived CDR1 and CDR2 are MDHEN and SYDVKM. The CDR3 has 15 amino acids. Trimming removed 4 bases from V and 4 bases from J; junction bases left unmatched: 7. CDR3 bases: TGTGCCAGCAGTTCGACAGGGCTGAAAGGAAACACCATATATTTT. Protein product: CASSSTGLKGNTIYF.

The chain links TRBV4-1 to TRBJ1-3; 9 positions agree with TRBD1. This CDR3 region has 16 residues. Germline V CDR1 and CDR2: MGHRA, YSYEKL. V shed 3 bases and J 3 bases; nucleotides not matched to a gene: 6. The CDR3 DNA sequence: TGCGCCAGCAGCCAGGTCACAGGGGGCCGTGGAAACACCATATATTTT. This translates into CASSQVTGGRGNTIYF.

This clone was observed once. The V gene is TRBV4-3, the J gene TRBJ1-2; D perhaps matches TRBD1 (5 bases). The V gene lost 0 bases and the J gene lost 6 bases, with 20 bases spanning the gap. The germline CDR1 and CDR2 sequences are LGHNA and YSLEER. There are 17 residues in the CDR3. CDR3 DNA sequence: TGCGCCAGCAGCCAAGAATACCAGGGAACGGGGGGAAATGGCTACACCTTC. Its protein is CASSQEYQGTGGNGYTF.

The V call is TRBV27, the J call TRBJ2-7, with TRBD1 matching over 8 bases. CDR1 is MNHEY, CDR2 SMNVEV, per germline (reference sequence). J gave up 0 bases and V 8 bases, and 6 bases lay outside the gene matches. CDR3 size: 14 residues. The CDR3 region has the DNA TGTGCCAGCTCAGGACAGGGAATCTCCTACGAGCAGTACTTC. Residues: CASSGQGISYEQYF.

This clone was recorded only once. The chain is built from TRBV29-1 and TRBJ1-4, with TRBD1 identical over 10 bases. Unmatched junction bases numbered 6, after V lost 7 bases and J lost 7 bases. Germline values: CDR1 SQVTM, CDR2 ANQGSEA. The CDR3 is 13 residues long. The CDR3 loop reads CSGDRGRGEKLFF. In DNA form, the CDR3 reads TGCAGCGGCGACAGGGGGCGAGGTGAAAAACTGTTTTTT.